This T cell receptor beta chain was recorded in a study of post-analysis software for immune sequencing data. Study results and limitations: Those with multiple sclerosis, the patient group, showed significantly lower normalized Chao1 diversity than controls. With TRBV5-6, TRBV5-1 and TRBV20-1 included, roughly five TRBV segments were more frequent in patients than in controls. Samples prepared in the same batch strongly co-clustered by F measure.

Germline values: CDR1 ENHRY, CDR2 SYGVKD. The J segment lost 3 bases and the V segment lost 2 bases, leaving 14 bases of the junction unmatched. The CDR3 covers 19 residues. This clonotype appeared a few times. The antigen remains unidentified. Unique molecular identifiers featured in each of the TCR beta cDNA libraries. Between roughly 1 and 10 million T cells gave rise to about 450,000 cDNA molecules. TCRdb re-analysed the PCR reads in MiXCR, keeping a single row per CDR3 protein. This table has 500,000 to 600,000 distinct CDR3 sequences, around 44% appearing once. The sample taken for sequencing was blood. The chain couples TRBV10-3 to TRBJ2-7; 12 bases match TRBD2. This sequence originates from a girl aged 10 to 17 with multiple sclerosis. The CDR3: CAISERTSGTSWSDYEQYF. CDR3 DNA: TGTGCCATCAGTGAGAGGACTAGCGGGACGAGCTGGAGTGACTACGAGCAGTACTTC.